The entry below gives a single T cell receptor (beta chain) sequence along with its context. TCRdb ran MiXCR on the reads and lists one entry per CDR3 protein. The sample records 560,000 or so distinct CDR3 sequences, 16% being singletons. This sample is drawn from a study of T cell repertoires in cytomegalovirus infection. Study-wide background: Signatures in public TCR beta sequences pointed to both CMV infection and matching HLA type.

Trimming cost V 6 bases and J 3 bases, with 17 bases left between them. The CDR3 runs 15 residues. This sequence originates from a human donor in good health (CMV status not recorded). Some clones in this sample may be carry-over from other donors' samples. V and J are TRBV12-3 or TRBV12-4 and TRBJ1-2; tentative D call: TRBD1 (6 bases). The sample comprised CD8+ T cells from PBMCs. In nucleotides, the CDR3 is TGTGCCAGCAGGGGACAATTGGGATGGGACTATGGCTACACCTTC. Translating it yields CASRGQLGWDYGYTF.